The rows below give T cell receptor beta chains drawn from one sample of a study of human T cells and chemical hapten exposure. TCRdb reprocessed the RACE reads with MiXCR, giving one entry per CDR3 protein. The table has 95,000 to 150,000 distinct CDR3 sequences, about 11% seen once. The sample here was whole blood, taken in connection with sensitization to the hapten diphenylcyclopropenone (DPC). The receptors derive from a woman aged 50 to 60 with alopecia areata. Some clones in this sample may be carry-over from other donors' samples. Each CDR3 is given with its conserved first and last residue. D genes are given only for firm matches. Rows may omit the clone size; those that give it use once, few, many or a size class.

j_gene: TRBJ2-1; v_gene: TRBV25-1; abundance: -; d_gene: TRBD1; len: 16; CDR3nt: TGTGCCAGCAGTGAATTTGGAGGACAGGGGGTCAATGAGCAGTTCTTC; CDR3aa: CASSEFGGQGVNEQFF
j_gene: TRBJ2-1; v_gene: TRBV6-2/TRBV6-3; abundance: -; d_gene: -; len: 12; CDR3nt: TGTGCCAGCAGTAGAACCTACAATGAGCAGTTCTTC; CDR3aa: CASSRTYNEQFF
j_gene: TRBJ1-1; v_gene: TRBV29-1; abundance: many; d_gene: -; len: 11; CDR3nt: TGCAGCGTTGTCGTTTACACTGAAGCTTTCTTT; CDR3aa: CSVVVYTEAFF
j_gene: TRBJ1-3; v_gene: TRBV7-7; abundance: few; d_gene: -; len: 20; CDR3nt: TGTGCCAGCAGCTTTACCCCAATCTGTTCGGGGGGCAACTATGGAAACACCATATATTTT; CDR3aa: CASSFTPICSGGNYGNTIYF
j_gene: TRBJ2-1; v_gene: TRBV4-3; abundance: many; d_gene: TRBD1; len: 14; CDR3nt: TGCGCCAGCAGCCAACGGACAGGTGCTGGGGAGCAGTTCTTC; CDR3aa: CASSQRTGAGEQFF
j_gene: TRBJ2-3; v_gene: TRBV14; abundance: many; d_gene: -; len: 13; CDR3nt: TGTGCCAGCAGCCGTCAACGGCAAGATACGCAGTATTTT; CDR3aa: CASSRQRQDTQYF
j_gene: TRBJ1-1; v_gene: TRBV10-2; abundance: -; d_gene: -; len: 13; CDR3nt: TGCGCCAGCAGCCCCGACCTGCACACTGAAGCTTTCTTT; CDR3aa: CASSPDLHTEAFF
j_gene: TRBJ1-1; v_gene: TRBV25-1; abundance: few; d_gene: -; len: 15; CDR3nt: TGTGCCAGCAGTGAATCCCTGGAGCAGAACACTGAAGCTTTCTTT; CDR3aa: CASSESLEQNTEAFF
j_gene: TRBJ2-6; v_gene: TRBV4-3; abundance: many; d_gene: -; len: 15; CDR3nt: TGCGCCAGCAGCCTACAGCCCTCTGGGGCCAACGTCCTGACTTTC; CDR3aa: CASSLQPSGANVLTF
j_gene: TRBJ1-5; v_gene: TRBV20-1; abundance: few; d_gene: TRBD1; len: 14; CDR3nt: TGCAGTGCGTCGACAGGGACGAGCAATCAGCCCCAGCATTTT; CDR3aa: CSASTGTSNQPQHF
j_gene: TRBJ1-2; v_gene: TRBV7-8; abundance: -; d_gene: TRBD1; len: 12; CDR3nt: TGTGCCAGCGCTGGGACAGACTATGGCTACACCTTC; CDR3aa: CASAGTDYGYTF
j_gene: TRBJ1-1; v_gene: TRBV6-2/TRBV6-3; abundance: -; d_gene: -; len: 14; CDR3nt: TGTGCCAGCAGAAAAGGGGGACCGAACACTGAAGCTTTCTTT; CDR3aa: CASRKGGPNTEAFF
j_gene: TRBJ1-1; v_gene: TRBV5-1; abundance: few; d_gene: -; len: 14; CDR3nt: TGCGCCAGCAGCTTGGTTGGAGCAGGCACTGAAGCTTTCTTT; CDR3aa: CASSLVGAGTEAFF
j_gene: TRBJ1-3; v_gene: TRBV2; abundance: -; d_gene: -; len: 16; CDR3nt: TGTGCCAGCAGTTCCCCTCGGGAGAGCTCTGGAAACACCATATATTTT; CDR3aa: CASSSPRESSGNTIYF
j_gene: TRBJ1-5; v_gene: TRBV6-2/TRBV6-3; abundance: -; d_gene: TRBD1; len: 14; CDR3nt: TGTGCCAGCAGTTACGGACAGGGGAATCAGCCCCAGCATTTT; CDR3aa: CASSYGQGNQPQHF
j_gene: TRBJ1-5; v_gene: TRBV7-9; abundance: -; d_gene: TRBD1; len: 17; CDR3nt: TGTGCCAGCAGCCCCACTGGACAGGGTCATAGCAATCAGCCCCAGCATTTT; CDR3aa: CASSPTGQGHSNQPQHF
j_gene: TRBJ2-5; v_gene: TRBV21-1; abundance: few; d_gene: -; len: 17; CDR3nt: TGTGCCAGCAGCAAAGTGGGTAGACCTAGAAAACAAGAGACCCAGTACTTC; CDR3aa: CASSKVGRPRKQETQYF
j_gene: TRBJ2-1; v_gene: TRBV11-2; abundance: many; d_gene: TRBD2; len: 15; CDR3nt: TGTGCCAGCAGCCCCGCCGGACTAGCGTCCAATGAGCAGTTCTTC; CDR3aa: CASSPAGLASNEQFF
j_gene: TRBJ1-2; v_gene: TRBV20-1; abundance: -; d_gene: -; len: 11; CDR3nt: TGCAGTGCTAGTTCCGAGGTCGGCCACACCTTC; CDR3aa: CSASSEVGHTF
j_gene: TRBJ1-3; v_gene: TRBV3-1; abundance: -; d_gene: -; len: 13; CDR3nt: TGTGCCAGCAGCCAAGGAACTGGAAACACCATATATTTT; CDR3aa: CASSQGTGNTIYF
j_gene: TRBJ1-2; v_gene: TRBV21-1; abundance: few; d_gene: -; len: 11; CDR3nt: TGTGCCAGCGTATCAGGCTATGGCTACACCTTC; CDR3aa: CASVSGYGYTF
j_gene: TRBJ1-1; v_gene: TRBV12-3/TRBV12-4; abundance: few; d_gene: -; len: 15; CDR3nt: TGTGCCAGCAGTTATGGGGCTCCTGGGAACACTGAAGCTTTCTTT; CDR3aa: CASSYGAPGNTEAFF
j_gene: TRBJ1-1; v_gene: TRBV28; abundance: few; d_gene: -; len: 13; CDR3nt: TGTGCCAGCAACGTGGGGAGGAACACTGAAGCTTTCTTT; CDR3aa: CASNVGRNTEAFF
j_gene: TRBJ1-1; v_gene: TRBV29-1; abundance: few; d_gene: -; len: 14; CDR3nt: TGCAGCGTTGGAGGGGGGGCCAGGGGCACTGAAGCTTTCTTT; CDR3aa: CSVGGGARGTEAFF
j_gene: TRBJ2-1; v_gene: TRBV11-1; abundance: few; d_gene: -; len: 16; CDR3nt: TGTGCCAGCAGCCCCTCGGCTCGCTCGTCCTACAATGAGCAGTTCTTC; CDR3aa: CASSPSARSSYNEQFF
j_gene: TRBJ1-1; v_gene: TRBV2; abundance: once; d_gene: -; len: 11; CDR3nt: TGTGCCAGCAGTGAAGCAGGCCTGGCTTTCTTT; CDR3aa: CASSEAGLAFF
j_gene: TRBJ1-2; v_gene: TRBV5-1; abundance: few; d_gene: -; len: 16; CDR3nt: TGCGCCAGCAGCTTGGGTCGGGGGAGCGGTGGCTATGGCTACACCTTC; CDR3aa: CASSLGRGSGGYGYTF
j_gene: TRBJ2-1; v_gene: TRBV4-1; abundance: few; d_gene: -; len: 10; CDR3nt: TGCGCCAGCAGCCAAGAAGCGGGCCCCTTC; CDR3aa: CASSQEAGPF
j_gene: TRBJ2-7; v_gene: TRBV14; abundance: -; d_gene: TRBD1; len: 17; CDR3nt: TGTGCCAGCAGCCAAACAAGTTACGTACAGGGGGGCTACGAGCAGTACTTC; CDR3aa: CASSQTSYVQGGYEQYF
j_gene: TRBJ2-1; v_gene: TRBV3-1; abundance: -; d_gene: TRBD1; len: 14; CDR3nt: TGTGCCAGCAGTCGATTGGACAGGGCCCGCGAGCAGTTCTTC; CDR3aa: CASSRLDRAREQFF
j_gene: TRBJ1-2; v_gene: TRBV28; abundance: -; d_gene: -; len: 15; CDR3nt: TGTGCCAGCAGTTTTGGGGGCACCGGGGCCTATGGCTACACCTTC; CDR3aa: CASSFGGTGAYGYTF
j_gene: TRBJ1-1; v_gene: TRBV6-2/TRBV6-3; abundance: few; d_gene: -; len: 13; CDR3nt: TGTGCCAGCAGTCCGTCAGTAGGGACTGAAGCTTTCTTT; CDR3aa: CASSPSVGTEAFF
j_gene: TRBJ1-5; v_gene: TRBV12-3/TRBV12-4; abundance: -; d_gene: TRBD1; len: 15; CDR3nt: TGTGCCAGCAGTTCGACAGGGAAGTCAAATCAGCCCCAGCATTTT; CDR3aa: CASSSTGKSNQPQHF
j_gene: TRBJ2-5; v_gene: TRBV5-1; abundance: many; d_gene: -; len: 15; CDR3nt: TGCGCCAGCAGCTCGGGACGCGGGGCCCAAGAGACCCAGTACTTC; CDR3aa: CASSSGRGAQETQYF
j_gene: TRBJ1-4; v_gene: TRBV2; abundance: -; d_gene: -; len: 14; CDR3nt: TGTGCCAGCAGTGGGGGGACCACTAATGAAAAACTGTTTTTT; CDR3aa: CASSGGTTNEKLFF
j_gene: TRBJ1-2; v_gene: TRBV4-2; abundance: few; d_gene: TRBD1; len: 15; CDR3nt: TGTGCCAGCAGCCGCACAGGGGGGGATTTCTATGGCTACACCTTC; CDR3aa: CASSRTGGDFYGYTF
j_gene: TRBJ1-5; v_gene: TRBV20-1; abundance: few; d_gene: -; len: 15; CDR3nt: TGCAGTGCTAGAGTTTCGACCGCGTTGGACCAGCCCCAGCATTTT; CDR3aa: CSARVSTALDQPQHF
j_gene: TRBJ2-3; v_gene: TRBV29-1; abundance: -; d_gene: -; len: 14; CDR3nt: TGCAGCGTTGCCGGGGTCAGCAACACAGATACGCAGTATTTT; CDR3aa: CSVAGVSNTDTQYF